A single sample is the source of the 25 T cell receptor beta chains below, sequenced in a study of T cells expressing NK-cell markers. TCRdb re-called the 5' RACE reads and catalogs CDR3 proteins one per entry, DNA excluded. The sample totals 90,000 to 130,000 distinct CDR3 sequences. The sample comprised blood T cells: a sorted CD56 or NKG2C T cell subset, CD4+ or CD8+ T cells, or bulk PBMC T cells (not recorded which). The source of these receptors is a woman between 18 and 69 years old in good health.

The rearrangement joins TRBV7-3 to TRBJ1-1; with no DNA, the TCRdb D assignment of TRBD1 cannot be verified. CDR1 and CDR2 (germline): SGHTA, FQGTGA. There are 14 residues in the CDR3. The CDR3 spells CASSPTDRDGEAFF.

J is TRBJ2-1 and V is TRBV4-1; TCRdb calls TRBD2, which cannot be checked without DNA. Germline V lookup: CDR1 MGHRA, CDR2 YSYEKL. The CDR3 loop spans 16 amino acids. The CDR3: CASSQGPSGGGNEQFF.

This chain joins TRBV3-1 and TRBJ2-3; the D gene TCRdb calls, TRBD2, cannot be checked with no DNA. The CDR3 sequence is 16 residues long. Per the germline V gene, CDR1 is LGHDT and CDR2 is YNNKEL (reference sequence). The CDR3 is CASSVTPGALGDTQYF.

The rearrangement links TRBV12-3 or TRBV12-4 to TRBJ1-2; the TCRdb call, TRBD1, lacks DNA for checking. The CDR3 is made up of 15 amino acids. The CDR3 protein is CASSFSTGGKYGYTF.

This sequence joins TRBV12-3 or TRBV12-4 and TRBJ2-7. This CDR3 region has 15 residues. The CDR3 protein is CASSLGGGSSYEQYF.

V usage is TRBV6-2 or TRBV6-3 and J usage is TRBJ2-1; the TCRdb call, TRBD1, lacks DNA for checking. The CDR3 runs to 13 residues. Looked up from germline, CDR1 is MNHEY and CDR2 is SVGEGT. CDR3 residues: CASSNRGNWEQFF.

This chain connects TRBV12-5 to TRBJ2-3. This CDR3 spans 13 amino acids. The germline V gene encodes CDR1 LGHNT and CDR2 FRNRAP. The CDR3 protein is CASGLVSPDTQYF. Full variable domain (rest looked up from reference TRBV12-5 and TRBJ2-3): DARVTQTPRHKVTEMGQEVTMRCQPILGHNTVFWYRQTMMQGLELLAYFRNRAPLDDSGMPKDRFSAEMPDATLATLKIQPSEPRDSAVYFCASGLVSPDTQYFGPGTRLTVL.

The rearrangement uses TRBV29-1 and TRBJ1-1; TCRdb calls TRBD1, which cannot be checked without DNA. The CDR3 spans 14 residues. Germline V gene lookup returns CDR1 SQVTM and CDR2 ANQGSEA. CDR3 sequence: CSVDNNGGITEAFF.

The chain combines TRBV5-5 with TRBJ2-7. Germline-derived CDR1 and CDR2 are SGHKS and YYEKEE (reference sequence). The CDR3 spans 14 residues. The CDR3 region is CASSATWGTYEQYF.

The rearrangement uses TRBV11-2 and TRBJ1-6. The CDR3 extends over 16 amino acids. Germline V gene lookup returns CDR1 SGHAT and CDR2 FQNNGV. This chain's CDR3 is CASSLEGRTYNSPLHF.

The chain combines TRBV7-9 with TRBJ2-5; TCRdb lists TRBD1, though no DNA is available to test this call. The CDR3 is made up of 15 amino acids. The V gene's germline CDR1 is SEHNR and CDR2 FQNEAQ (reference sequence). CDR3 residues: CASGDRGGKEETQYF.

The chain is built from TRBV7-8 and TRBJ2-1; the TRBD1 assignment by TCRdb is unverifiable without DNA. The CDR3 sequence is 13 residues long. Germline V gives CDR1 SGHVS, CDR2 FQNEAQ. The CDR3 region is CASSLFPMNEQFF.

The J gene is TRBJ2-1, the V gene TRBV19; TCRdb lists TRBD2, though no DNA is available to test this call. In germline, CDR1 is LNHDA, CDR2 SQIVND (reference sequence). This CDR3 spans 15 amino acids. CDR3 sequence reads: CASSILAGDDNEQFF.

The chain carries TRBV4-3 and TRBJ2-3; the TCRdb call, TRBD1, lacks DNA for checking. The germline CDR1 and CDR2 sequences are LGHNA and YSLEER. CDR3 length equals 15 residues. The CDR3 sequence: CASSQAHPAGDTQYF.

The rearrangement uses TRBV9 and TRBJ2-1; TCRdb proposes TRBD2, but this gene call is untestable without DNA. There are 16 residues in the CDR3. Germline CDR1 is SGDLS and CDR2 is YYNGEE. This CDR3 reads CASSVSGSGVYNEQFF.

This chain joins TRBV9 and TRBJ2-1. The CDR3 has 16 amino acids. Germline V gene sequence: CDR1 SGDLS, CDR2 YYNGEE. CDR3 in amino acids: CASSVGDSGVYNEQFF.

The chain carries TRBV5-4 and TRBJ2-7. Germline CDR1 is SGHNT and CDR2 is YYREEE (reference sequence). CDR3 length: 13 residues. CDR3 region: CASSLFGGYEQYF. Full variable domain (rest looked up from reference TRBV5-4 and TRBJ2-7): ETGVTQSPTHLIKTRGQQVTLRCSSQSGHNTVSWYQQALGQGPQFIFQYYREEENGRGNFPPRFSGLQFPNYSSELNVNALELDDSALYLCASSLFGGYEQYFGPGTRLTVT.

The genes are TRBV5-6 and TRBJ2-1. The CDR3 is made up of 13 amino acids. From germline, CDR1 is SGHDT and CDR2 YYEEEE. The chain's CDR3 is CASSLGRSNEQFF.

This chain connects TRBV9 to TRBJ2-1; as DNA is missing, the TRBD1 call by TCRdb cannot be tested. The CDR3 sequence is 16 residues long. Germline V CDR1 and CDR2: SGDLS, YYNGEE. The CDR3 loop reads CASSSPRGTGYNEQFF.

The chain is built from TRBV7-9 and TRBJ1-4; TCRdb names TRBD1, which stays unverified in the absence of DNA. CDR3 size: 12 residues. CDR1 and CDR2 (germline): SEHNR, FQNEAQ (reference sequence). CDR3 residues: CASSPEGEKLFF. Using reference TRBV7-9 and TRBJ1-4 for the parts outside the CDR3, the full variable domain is DTGVSQNPRHKITKRGQNVTFRCDPISEHNRLYWYRQTLGQGPEFLTYFQNEAQLEKSRLLSDRFSAERPKGSFSTLEIQRTEQGDSAMYLCASSPEGEKLFFGSGTQLSVL.

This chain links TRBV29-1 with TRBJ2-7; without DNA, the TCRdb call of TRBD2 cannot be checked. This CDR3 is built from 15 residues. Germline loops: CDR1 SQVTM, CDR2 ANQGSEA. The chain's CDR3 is CSVEGGLAGAYEQYF.

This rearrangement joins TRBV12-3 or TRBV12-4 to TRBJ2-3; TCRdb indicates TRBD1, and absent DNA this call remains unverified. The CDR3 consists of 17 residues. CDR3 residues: CASTNPGGGGDTDTQYF.

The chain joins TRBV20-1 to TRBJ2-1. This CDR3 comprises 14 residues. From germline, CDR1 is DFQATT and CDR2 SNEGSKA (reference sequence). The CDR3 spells CSARSLAEYNEQFF.

CDR3 loop: CASSKKGNNSPLHF. The chain combines TRBV11-1 with TRBJ1-6. CDR1 is SGHAT and CDR2 is FQDESV in the germline V gene (reference sequence). The CDR3 contains 14 residues.

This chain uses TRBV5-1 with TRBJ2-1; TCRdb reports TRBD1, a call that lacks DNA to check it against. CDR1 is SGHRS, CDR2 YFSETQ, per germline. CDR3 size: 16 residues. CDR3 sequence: CASSAPPGGKYNEQFF.